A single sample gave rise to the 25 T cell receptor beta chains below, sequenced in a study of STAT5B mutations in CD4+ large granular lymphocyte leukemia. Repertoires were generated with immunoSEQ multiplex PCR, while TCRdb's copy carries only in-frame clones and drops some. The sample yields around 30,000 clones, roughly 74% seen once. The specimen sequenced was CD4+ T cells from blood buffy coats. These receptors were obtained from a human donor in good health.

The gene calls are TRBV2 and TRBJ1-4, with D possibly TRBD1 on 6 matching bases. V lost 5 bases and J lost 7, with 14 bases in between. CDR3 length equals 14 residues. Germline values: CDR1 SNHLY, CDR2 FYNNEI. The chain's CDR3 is CASSPGHEPEKLFF. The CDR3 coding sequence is TGTGCCAGCAGTCCGGGACATGAGCCTGAAAAACTGTTTTTT.

CDR3 region: CASSTDRGAFF. The CDR3 nucleotides are TGTGCCAGCAGCACTGACAGGGGAGCTTTCTTT. The chain carries TRBV6-6 and TRBJ1-1; 8 bases match TRBD1. V gave up 6 bases and J gave up 10 bases; unmatched junction bases: 4. Germline V gene data show CDR1 as MNHNY and CDR2 as SVGAGI (reference sequence). The CDR3 has 11 residues.

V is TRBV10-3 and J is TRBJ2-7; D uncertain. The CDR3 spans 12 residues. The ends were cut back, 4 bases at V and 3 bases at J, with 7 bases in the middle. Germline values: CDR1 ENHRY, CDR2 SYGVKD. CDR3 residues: CAISGGIYEQYF. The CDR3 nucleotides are TGTGCCATCAGTGGTGGGATCTACGAGCAGTACTTC.

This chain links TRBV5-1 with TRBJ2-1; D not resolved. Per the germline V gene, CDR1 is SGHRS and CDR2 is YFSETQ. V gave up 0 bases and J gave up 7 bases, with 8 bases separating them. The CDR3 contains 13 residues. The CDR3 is CASSLGLGNEQFF. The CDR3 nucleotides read TGCGCCAGCAGCTTGGGTCTCGGGAATGAGCAGTTCTTC.

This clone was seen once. This CDR3 reads CSVTSQGAATEAFF. The CDR3 DNA is TGCAGCGTCACCAGCCAGGGGGCAGCAACTGAAGCTTTCTTT. This chain uses TRBV29-1 with TRBJ1-1; 8 nucleotides line up with TRBD1. The CDR3 covers 14 residues. CDR1 is SQVTM, CDR2 ANQGSEA, per germline. V lost 6 bases to trimming and J lost 5 bases; unmatched junction nucleotides: 11.

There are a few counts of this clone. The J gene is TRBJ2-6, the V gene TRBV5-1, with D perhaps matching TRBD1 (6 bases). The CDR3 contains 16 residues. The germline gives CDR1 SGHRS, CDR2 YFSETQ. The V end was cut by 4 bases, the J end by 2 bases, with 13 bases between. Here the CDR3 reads CASSPTGIPGANVLTF. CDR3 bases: TGCGCCAGCAGCCCTACAGGGATCCCTGGGGCCAACGTCCTGACTTTC.

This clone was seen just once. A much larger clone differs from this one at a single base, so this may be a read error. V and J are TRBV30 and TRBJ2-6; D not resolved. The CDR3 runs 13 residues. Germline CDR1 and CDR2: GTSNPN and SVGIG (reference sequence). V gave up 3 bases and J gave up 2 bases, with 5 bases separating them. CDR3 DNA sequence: TGTGCCTGGAGGGAAACTGGGGCCAACGTCCTGACTTTC. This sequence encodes CAWRETGANVLTF.

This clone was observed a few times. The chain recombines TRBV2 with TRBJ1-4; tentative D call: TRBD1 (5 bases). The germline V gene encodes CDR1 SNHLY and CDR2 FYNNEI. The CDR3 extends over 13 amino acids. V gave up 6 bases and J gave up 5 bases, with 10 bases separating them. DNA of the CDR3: TGTGCCAGCAGGGGTAACAGGAATGAAAAACTGTTTTTT. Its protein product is CASRGNRNEKLFF.

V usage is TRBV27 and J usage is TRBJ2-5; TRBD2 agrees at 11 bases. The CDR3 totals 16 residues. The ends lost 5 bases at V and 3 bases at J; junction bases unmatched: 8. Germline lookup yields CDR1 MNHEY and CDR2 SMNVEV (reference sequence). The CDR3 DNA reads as TGTGCCAGCAGTACTAGCGGGGGTTTAGGAAAAGAGACCCAGTACTTC. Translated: CASSTSGGLGKETQYF.

The CDR3 nucleotides read TGTGCCAGCAGCCAAGGGGATGGCTACACCTTC. Translation gives CASSQGDGYTF. The chain combines TRBV14 with TRBJ1-2, with no clear D. Between the trimmed V and J ends, which lost 1 base and 6 bases, there was a span of 3 bases. The CDR3 loop spans 11 amino acids. Germline V gene lookup returns CDR1 SGHDN and CDR2 FVKESK.

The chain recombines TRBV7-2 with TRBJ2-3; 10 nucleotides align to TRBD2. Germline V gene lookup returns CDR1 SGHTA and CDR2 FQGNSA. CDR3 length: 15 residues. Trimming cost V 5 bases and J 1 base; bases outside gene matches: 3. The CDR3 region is CASSLTSGGTDTQYF. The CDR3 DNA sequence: TGTGCCAGCAGCCTCACTAGCGGGGGCACAGATACGCAGTATTTT. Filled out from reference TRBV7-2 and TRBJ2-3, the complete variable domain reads GAGVSQSPSNKVTEKGKDVELRCDPISGHTALYWYRQSLGQGLEFLIYFQGNSAPDKSGLPSDRFSAERTGGSVSTLTIQRTQQEDSAVYLCASSLTSGGTDTQYFGPGTRLTVL.

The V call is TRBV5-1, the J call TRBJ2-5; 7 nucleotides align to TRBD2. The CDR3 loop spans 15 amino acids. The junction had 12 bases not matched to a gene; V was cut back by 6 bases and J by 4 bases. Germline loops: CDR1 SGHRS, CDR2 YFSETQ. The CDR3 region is CASTPQPGTTETQYF. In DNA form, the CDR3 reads TGCGCCAGCACACCTCAACCGGGGACTACAGAGACCCAGTACTTC. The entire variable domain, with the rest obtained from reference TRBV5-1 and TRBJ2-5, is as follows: KAGVTQTPRYLIKTRGQQVTLSCSPISGHRSVSWYQQTPGQGLQFLFEYFSETQRNKGNFPGRFSGRQFSNSRSEMNVSTLELGDSALYLCASTPQPGTTETQYFGPGTRLLVL.

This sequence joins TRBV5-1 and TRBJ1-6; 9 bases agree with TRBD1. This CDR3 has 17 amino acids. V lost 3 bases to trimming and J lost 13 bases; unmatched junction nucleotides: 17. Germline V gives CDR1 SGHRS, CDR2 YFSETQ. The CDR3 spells CASSSSTFTGQGRPLHF. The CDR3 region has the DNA TGCGCCAGCAGCTCATCCACTTTTACGGGACAGGGACGTCCCCTCCACTTT.

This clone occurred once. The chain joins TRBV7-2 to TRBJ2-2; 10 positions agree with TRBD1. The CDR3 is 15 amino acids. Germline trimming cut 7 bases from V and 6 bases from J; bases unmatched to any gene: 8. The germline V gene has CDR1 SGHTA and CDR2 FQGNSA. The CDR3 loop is CASTWGQGKSGELFF. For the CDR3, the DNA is TGTGCCAGCACCTGGGGACAGGGGAAGTCCGGGGAGCTGTTTTTT. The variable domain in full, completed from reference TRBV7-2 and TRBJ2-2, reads GAGVSQSPSNKVTEKGKDVELRCDPISGHTALYWYRQSLGQGLEFLIYFQGNSAPDKSGLPSDRFSAERTGGSVSTLTIQRTQQEDSAVYLCASTWGQGKSGELFFGEGSRLTVL.

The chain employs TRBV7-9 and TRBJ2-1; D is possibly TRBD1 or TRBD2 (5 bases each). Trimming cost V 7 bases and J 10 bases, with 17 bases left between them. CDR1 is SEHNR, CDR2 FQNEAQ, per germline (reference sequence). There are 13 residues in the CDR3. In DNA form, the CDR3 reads TGTGCCAGCACAGATGGGACCCCCAGGGAGCAGTTCTTC. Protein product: CASTDGTPREQFF.

CDR3 in DNA: TGCGCCAGCGCCCTTAACGTCGTGAACACTGAAGCTTTCTTT. It translates to CASALNVVNTEAFF. The V call is TRBV5-1, the J call TRBJ1-1; D not certain. CDR1 SGHRS and CDR2 YFSETQ come from the germline V gene. Trimming pared 7 bases from V and 0 bases from J, leaving 13 bases between. This CDR3 region has 14 residues.

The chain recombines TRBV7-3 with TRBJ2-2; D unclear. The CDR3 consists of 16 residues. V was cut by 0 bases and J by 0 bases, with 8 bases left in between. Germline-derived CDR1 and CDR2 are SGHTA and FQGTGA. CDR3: CASSLTGNPNTGELFF. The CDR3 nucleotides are TGTGCCAGCAGCTTAACAGGGAACCCGAACACCGGGGAGCTGTTTTTT.

The CDR3 DNA reads TGTGCCAGCAGTGAAGGGGGTTATGGATCGGGGGCCAACGTCCTGACTTTC. Translated, it gives CASSEGGYGSGANVLTF. The rearrangement links TRBV25-1 to TRBJ2-6; either TRBD1 or TRBD2 may fit D (5 bases each). Trimming took off 2 bases at V and 4 bases at J, with 15 bases between the two ends. Germline V gene lookup returns CDR1 MGHDK and CDR2 SYGVNS. There are 17 residues in the CDR3.

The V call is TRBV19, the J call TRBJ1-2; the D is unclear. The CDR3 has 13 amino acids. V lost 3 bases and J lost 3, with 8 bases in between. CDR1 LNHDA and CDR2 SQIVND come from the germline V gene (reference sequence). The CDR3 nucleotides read TGTGCCAGTAGTATCGTCCTTTACTATGGCTACACCTTC. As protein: CASSIVLYYGYTF.

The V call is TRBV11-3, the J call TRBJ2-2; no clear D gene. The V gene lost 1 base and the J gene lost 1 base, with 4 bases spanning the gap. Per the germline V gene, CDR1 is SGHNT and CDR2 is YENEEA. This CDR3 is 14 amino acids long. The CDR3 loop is CASSLVGNTGELFF. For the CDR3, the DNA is TGTGCCAGCAGCTTAGTAGGGAACACCGGGGAGCTGTTTTTT.

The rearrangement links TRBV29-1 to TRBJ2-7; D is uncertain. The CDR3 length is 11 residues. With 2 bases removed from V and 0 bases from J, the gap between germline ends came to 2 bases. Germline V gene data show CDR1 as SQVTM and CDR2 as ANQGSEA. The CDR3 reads CSVELSYEQYF. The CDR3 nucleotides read TGCAGCGTTGAACTCTCCTACGAGCAGTACTTC.

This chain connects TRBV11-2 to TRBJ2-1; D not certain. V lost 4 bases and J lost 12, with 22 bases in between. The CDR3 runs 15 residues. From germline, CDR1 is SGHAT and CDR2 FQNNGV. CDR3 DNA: TGTGCCAGCAGCTCTATTACCGGGCTGCAACTGGGGCAGTTCTTC. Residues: CASSSITGLQLGQFF.

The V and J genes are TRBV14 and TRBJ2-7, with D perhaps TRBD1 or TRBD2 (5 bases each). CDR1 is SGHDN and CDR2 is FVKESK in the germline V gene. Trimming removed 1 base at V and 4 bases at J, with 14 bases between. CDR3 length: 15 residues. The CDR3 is CASSQGRGPGYEQYV. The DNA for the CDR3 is TGTGCCAGCAGCCAAGGTCGGGGCCCAGGGTACGAGCAGTACGTC.

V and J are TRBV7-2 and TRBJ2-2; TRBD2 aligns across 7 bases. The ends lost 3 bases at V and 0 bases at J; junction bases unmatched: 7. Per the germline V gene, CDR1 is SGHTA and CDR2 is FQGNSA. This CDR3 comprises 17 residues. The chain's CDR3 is CASSFLSSGANTGELFF. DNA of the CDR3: TGTGCCAGCAGCTTTCTTTCTAGCGGAGCGAACACCGGGGAGCTGTTTTTT.

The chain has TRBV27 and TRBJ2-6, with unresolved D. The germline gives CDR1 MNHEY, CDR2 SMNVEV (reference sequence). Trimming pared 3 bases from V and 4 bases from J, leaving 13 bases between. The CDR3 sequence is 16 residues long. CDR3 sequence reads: CASSFSVGVGANVLTF. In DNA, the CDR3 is TGTGCCAGCAGTTTCTCCGTCGGTGTGGGGGCCAACGTCCTGACTTTC. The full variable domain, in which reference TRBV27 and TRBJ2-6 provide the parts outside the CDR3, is EAQVTQNPRYLITVTGKKLTVTCSQNMNHEYMSWYRQDPGLGLRQIYYSMNVEVTDKGDVPEGYKVSRKEKRNFPLILESPSPNQTSLYFCASSFSVGVGANVLTFGAGSRLTVL.